This is a list of T cell receptor beta chains from one sample in a study of T cells after yellow fever vaccination. TCRdb processed the 5' RACE reads anew with MiXCR; each CDR3 protein has one entry. Here the sample spans over 45,000 distinct CDR3 sequences, approximately 6.9% being singletons. The input for sequencing was CD8+ T cells sorted from PBMCs, taken on the day of the first yellow fever vaccination. Receptors were obtained from a man younger than 35 who received the YFV17D yellow fever vaccine. Each CDR3 is given with its conserved first and last residue. D genes are given only for firm matches. The listing skips clone size in some rows; elsewhere it reads once, few, many or a size class.

D gene	V gene	clone size	J gene	CDR3 protein	CDR3 DNA
-	TRBV21-1	-	TRBJ2-5	CASSKDDGQGAGEETQYF	TGTGCCAGCAGCAAAGATGATGGACAGGGGGCTGGGGAAGAGACCCAGTACTTC
-	TRBV7-8	few	TRBJ1-5	CASSPLGGGLQPQHF	TGTGCCAGCAGCCCCCTTGGGGGGGGGCTGCAGCCCCAGCATTTT
TRBD1	TRBV5-1	-	TRBJ2-1	CASSTGQGSGDEQFF	TGCGCCAGCAGCACCGGACAGGGTTCGGGGGATGAGCAGTTCTTC
TRBD2	TRBV6-1	-	TRBJ2-2	CASSNSGGYTGELFF	TGTGCCAGCAGTAACAGCGGGGGGTATACCGGGGAGCTGTTTTTT
-	TRBV7-9	few	TRBJ1-1	CASSLPARGGTEAFF	TGTGCCAGCAGCTTACCAGCCAGGGGTGGCACTGAAGCTTTCTTT
-	TRBV7-9	many	TRBJ2-7	CASGGHAYEQYF	TGTGCCAGCGGGGGTCACGCCTACGAGCAGTACTTC
-	TRBV5-1	few	TRBJ2-3	CASSLFGGDTDTQYF	TGCGCCAGCAGCTTGTTCGGCGGAGACACAGATACGCAGTATTTT
-	TRBV6-6	few	TRBJ1-2	CASIFRGETGYTF	TGTGCCAGCATCTTCCGGGGGGAAACTGGCTACACCTTC
-	TRBV4-2	many	TRBJ2-2	CASSQLGSNTGELFF	TGTGCCAGCAGCCAGCTAGGGTCGAACACCGGGGAGCTGTTTTTT
-	TRBV6-1	few	TRBJ1-1	CASSPRAVNTEAFF	TGTGCCAGCAGTCCCCGGGCGGTGAACACTGAAGCTTTCTTT
-	TRBV7-8	-	TRBJ2-1	CASSLDPGEQFF	TGTGCCAGCAGCCTCGACCCTGGGGAGCAGTTCTTC
-	TRBV12-3/TRBV12-4	many	TRBJ1-4	CASSLEGRREKLFF	TGTGCCAGCAGTTTAGAAGGGAGAAGGGAAAAACTGTTTTTT
-	TRBV4-1	-	TRBJ2-6	CASKELPGPWANVLTF	TGCGCCAGCAAGGAGCTACCTGGGCCCTGGGCCAACGTCCTGACTTTC
-	TRBV29-1	many	TRBJ2-5	CSVALERETQYF	TGCAGCGTTGCCTTAGAGCGAGAGACCCAGTACTTC
TRBD2	TRBV27	few	TRBJ2-3	CASRGLAGVSTDTQYF	TGTGCCAGCAGAGGACTAGCGGGAGTTAGCACAGATACGCAGTATTTT
-	TRBV6-2/TRBV6-3	few	TRBJ1-1	CASKRLSQGWTEAFF	TGTGCCAGCAAGCGGCTTTCACAGGGATGGACTGAAGCTTTCTTT
TRBD1	TRBV12-3/TRBV12-4	many	TRBJ1-4	CASSPDRVTNEKLFF	TGTGCCAGCAGTCCCGACAGGGTGACTAATGAAAAACTGTTTTTT
-	TRBV4-1	-	TRBJ2-3	CASSHDTRTGDTQYF	TGCGCCAGCAGCCATGATACCCGGACGGGAGATACGCAGTATTTT
-	TRBV15	-	TRBJ1-5	CATSRGSGRQPQHF	TGTGCCACCAGCAGAGGTTCAGGGAGGCAGCCCCAGCATTTT
-	TRBV28	many	TRBJ1-5	CASSLKQGGSQPQHF	TGTGCCAGCAGTTTAAAACAGGGCGGGAGTCAGCCCCAGCATTTT
TRBD2	TRBV4-3	many	TRBJ2-3	CASSLALSGGFPDTQYF	TGCGCCAGCTCCCTTGCGCTGAGCGGGGGTTTCCCAGATACGCAGTATTTT
-	TRBV11-2	few	TRBJ1-1	CASSPTPGEATEAFF	TGTGCCAGCAGCCCGACGCCAGGGGAAGCCACTGAAGCTTTCTTT
-	TRBV19	-	TRBJ2-4	CASSTRSLRNIQYF	TGTGCCAGTAGTACGAGGTCCCTAAGGAACATTCAGTACTTC
-	TRBV4-1	-	TRBJ1-6	CASSQYEGSYNSPLHF	TGCGCCAGCAGCCAATATGAGGGCTCCTATAATTCACCCCTCCACTTT
-	TRBV6-5	-	TRBJ2-5	CASSYTGWKETQYF	TGTGCCAGCAGTTACACCGGTTGGAAAGAGACCCAGTACTTC
-	TRBV29-1	many	TRBJ2-6	CSVGGGDGANVLTF	TGCAGCGTTGGTGGAGGGGACGGGGCCAACGTCCTGACTTTC
-	TRBV25-1	few	TRBJ2-3	CASRAPLAGWGTDTQYF	TGTGCCAGCAGGGCCCCCCTGGCGGGGTGGGGCACAGATACGCAGTATTTT
-	TRBV6-5	few	TRBJ2-4	CASSYSRELAKNIQYF	TGTGCCAGCAGTTACTCTCGGGAGCTAGCCAAAAACATTCAGTACTTC
TRBD1	TRBV6-1	-	TRBJ1-5	CASSEAQGAVGSFDQPQHF	TGTGCCAGCAGTGAAGCGCAGGGGGCGGTAGGATCCTTCGATCAGCCCCAGCATTTT
-	TRBV13	-	TRBJ2-3	CASSLGVGGTGGDTQYF	TGTGCCAGCAGCTTAGGCGTCGGGGGCACTGGGGGAGATACGCAGTATTTT
-	TRBV12-3/TRBV12-4	many	TRBJ2-3	CASSFGNTDTQYF	TGTGCCAGCAGTTTTGGGAACACAGATACGCAGTATTTT
-	TRBV5-1	few	TRBJ1-1	CASSFGGFSTEAFF	TGCGCCAGCAGCTTCGGGGGCTTCAGCACTGAAGCTTTCTTT
-	TRBV24-1	many	TRBJ2-5	CATSDPTGIQETQYF	TGTGCCACCAGTGATCCCACGGGGATACAAGAGACCCAGTACTTC
-	TRBV4-1	many	TRBJ2-2	CASSRSTRVVAGELFF	TGCGCCAGCAGCCGCTCCACCAGGGTAGTAGCCGGGGAGCTGTTTTTT
-	TRBV20-1	-	TRBJ1-2	CSAETGSTYGYTF	TGCAGTGCCGAAACCGGGAGCACCTATGGCTACACCTTC
-	TRBV12-3/TRBV12-4	-	TRBJ2-1	CASSLWWGGHYNEQFF	TGTGCCAGCAGCCTCTGGTGGGGTGGCCACTACAATGAGCAGTTCTTC
-	TRBV6-2/TRBV6-3	many	TRBJ2-2	CASSRAPGELFF	TGTGCCAGCAGCAGGGCACCCGGGGAGCTGTTTTTT
-	TRBV25-1	many	TRBJ2-3	CASSASPGGGLQYF	TGTGCCAGCAGTGCTTCTCCGGGTGGGGGCCTGCAGTATTTT
-	TRBV20-1	many	TRBJ2-1	CSARDPFRKVDEQFF	TGCAGTGCTAGAGACCCCTTCAGGAAGGTAGATGAGCAGTTCTTC
-	TRBV4-1	-	TRBJ2-3	CASSQVPGAESGAPDTQYF	TGCGCCAGCAGCCAAGTGCCAGGGGCGGAGAGCGGGGCCCCAGATACGCAGTATTTT
-	TRBV29-1	many	TRBJ1-1	CSVVTGGVTEAFF	TGCAGCGTTGTTACCGGGGGCGTCACTGAAGCTTTCTTT
-	TRBV5-1	many	TRBJ1-1	CASSLGDSAFNTEAFF	TGCGCCAGCAGCTTGGGTGACAGCGCTTTTAACACTGAAGCTTTCTTT
-	TRBV27	few	TRBJ2-6	CASSTRRGSGANVLTF	TGTGCCAGCAGTACGCGCAGGGGATCTGGGGCCAACGTCCTGACTTTC
-	TRBV7-9	-	TRBJ2-4	CASSSSSTVAKNIQYF	TGTGCCAGCAGCTCCTCGTCGACAGTAGCCAAAAACATTCAGTACTTC
-	TRBV29-1	many	TRBJ2-1	CSVERQVSYNEQFF	TGCAGCGTGGAAAGGCAGGTTTCCTACAATGAGCAGTTCTTC
TRBD2	TRBV20-1	-	TRBJ2-3	CSASTAGDLDTDTQYF	TGCAGTGCTAGTACGGCGGGGGACTTGGACACAGATACGCAGTATTTT
-	TRBV19	few	TRBJ2-7	CASSISRTYEQYF	TGTGCCAGTAGTATATCCAGGACCTACGAGCAGTACTTC
TRBD2	TRBV12-3/TRBV12-4	many	TRBJ2-1	CASSRTSAPRDEQFF	TGTGCCAGCAGCCGCACTAGCGCCCCGAGGGATGAGCAGTTCTTC
-	TRBV6-5	few	TRBJ2-7	CASSYSAGYEQYF	TGTGCCAGCAGTTACTCGGCAGGCTACGAGCAGTACTTC
-	TRBV7-6	-	TRBJ2-1	CASTGLDNEQFF	TGTGCCAGCACCGGACTTGACAATGAGCAGTTCTTC
-	TRBV12-3/TRBV12-4	-	TRBJ2-7	CASSLGRWVPGEQYF	TGTGCCAGCAGTTTGGGGCGGTGGGTTCCCGGCGAGCAGTACTTC
-	TRBV7-9	few	TRBJ2-1	CASSLARQDEQFF	TGTGCCAGCAGCTTAGCTCGGCAGGATGAGCAGTTCTTC
-	TRBV10-2	many	TRBJ2-3	CASSEGGSGTDTQYF	TGCGCCAGCAGTGAGGGGGGCTCGGGCACAGATACGCAGTATTTT
TRBD1	TRBV20-1	few	TRBJ2-3	CSAMDRNPDTQYF	TGCAGTGCTATGGACAGGAACCCAGATACGCAGTATTTT